This T cell receptor (beta chain) comes out of a study of cytomegalovirus exposure and HLA in healthy donors. Worth noting for this clone: Its cognate antigen is unknown.

The study ran its PCR with 60 Vbeta and 13 Jbeta primers. Original processing methods: A follow-up analysis tallied tens of millions of unique TCR beta chains, 8.5 million to 14 million shared. Some clones are missing from TCRdb's copy, which holds only in-frame ones; the method was immunoSEQ multiplex PCR. Clonal size and the V and J genes are those of that table, whereas D and trimming came from the DNA. The table shows under 85,000 clones, with roughly 75% occurring only once. Whole-study results and caveats: It was shown in a later analysis that HLA-associated TCR beta chains were more clonally expanded than other, equally common chains. In a later analysis, specific HLA alleles were associated with some 16,000 TCR beta sequences at a 0.05 false discovery rate. TCR beta V segments were, for the most part, productive about 87% or about 30% of the time in an earlier analysis.

Germline V gene lookup returns CDR1 MNHNS and CDR2 SASEGT. This CDR3 is built from 15 residues. With 4 bases removed from V and 10 bases from J, the gap between germline ends came to 17 bases. The receptor's source is a woman aged 25-40 years in good health and CMV-seronegative. The chain joins TRBV6-1 to TRBJ1-6; a possible D gene is TRBD1 (6 bases). Sequencing was done on a sample of PBMCs. CDR3 DNA: TGTGCCAGCAGTGTTTGGCAGGGGTCTGCCTCACCCCTCCACTTT. It is translated as CASSVWQGSASPLHF.